This is a list of T cell receptor beta chains from one sample in a study of control samples from healthy donors and cancer patients. Method: immunoSEQ multiplex PCR; TCRdb's copy keeps in-frame clones and lacks some. The sample lists roughly 150,000 clones; approximately 86% were seen once. Sequencing was done on a sample of blood. The origin of the receptors is a man aged 18 to 29 in good health. The CDR3 runs from the conserved cysteine through the conserved F or W. Fields, in order: D gene, CDR3 length, J gene, clone size, V gene, CDR3 protein, CDR3 DNA. The D gene is left open where the match is weak. Clone size is shown for a subset of rows, as once, few, many or a class of expanded clone.

-	14	TRBJ2-3	few	TRBV6-1	CASSEGSVADTQYF	TGTGCCAGCAGTGAGGGATCGGTGGCAGATACGCAGTATTTT
TRBD2	17	TRBJ2-2	-	TRBV4-1	CASSQQRGALNTGELFF	TGCGCCAGCAGCCAACAGCGGGGGGCCCTAAACACCGGGGAGCTGTTTTTT
-	13	TRBJ2-1	few	TRBV5-1	CASSLGQYNEQFF	TGCGCCAGCAGCTTGGGGCAATACAATGAGCAGTTCTTC
TRBD1	15	TRBJ2-1	-	TRBV27	CASRARQGRYNEQFF	TGTGCCAGCAGAGCCCGACAGGGGCGCTACAATGAGCAGTTCTTC
-	11	TRBJ2-7	-	TRBV10-3	CAISAAYEQYF	TGTGCCATCAGTGCGGCCTACGAGCAGTACTTC
-	14	TRBJ2-3	-	TRBV7-2	CASSPGDRGDTQYF	TGTGCCAGCAGCCCCGGGGATAGGGGAGATACGCAGTATTTT
-	13	TRBJ1-1	-	TRBV19	CASSIKGYTEAFF	TGTGCCAGTAGTATAAAGGGATACACTGAAGCTTTCTTT
TRBD2	15	TRBJ2-7	-	TRBV5-1	CASSLGEGISYEQYF	TGCGCCAGCAGCTTGGGGGAGGGGATCTCCTACGAGCAGTACTTC
TRBD1	16	TRBJ1-5	once	TRBV27	CASSRGGQGSNQPQHF	TGTGCCAGCAGTCGGGGCGGACAGGGGAGCAATCAGCCCCAGCATTTT
-	15	TRBJ1-1	once	TRBV27	CASSPLGEVDTEAFF	TGTGCCAGCAGTCCTCTGGGGGAAGTGGACACTGAAGCTTTCTTT
TRBD1	15	TRBJ2-7	-	TRBV6-2/TRBV6-3	CASSRGQSIAYEQYF	TGTGCCAGCAGTCGGGGACAGAGTATAGCCTACGAGCAGTACTTC
TRBD1	14	TRBJ1-1	-	TRBV6-6	CASSYGDRSTEAFF	TGTGCCAGCAGTTACGGGGACAGGAGCACTGAAGCTTTCTTT
-	12	TRBJ1-2	few	TRBV24-1	CATSDTNYGYTF	TGTGCCACCAGTGATACAAACTATGGCTACACCTTC
-	13	TRBJ1-2	few	TRBV6-5	CASSPDAGSGYTF	TGTGCCAGCAGCCCGGACGCGGGTTCTGGCTACACCTTC
TRBD2	17	TRBJ2-3	-	TRBV7-8	CASSHYSSGENTDTQYF	TGTGCCAGCAGCCATTATAGTAGCGGGGAGAACACAGATACGCAGTATTTT
-	14	TRBJ1-6	-	TRBV6-5	CASKGGLYNSPLHF	TGTGCCAGCAAAGGTGGCCTTTATAATTCACCCCTCCACTTT